This TCR beta chain was recovered during a study of blood T cell repertoires in COVID-19 (dated by TCRdb to about 2020). Broadly, across the study: ImmuneRACE Cohort 3 recovered participants were defined by two consecutive negative NP/OP PCR tests, healthcare professional clearance, or symptom resolution. Deeply sampled blood TCRbeta repertoires from subjects exposed to, actively infected with, or recovered from COVID-19 were included in the dataset. Samples from collaborators originated in the United States, Italy and Spain and spanned both the acute and convalescent phases of COVID-19. The prospective study material was composed of cDNA or gDNA derived from T cells, B-cell-depleted T cells, or PBMCs. A de-identified subject ID, COVID-19 status, age in years and sex were almost always included in the sample metadata. HLA class I and class II types, where available, came from metadata supplied by the sample provider rather than from assay-based typing. The samples were drawn from the first 160 participants of the ongoing ImmuneRACE study and from 950 to 1,500 subjects provided by 6 global collaborators. A freely available public database, intended as a resource for researchers studying the immune response to SARS-CoV-2, is where the repertoires were released. The investigation overall reported the following: The quantity of clinical and demographic metadata differed by source and by participant and was supplied without curation.

From the germline V gene, CDR1 is MNHEY and CDR2 is SVGEGT. Compared with germline, V lacks 4 bases and J lacks 6 bases; bases without a gene match: 5. The CDR3 goes from the cysteine to the phenylalanine over 13 residues. Just the 39-base CDR3 DNA is kept, in frame starting at base 1. TCRbeta CDR3 regions were amplified from genomic DNA using the immunoSEQ Assay, a bias-controlled multiplex PCR. The study's own analysis went as follows. Within the assay, amplification of reference gene primers was used to estimate how many nucleated cells each sample contained. Sequence reads were collapsed and filtered to measure the absolute abundance of every unique TCRbeta CDR3 rearrangement. Productive Simpson clonality was computed per sample as the square root of Simpson's diversity index over productive rearrangements. TCRdb re-hosts the immuneACCESS table, in-frame sequences only. Its copies lack some clones; in the studies checked, an unresolved V gene accounts for under half of them, and the cause for the rest is not known. V and J calls plus clone size are reproduced from that table; the DNA served to infer D and trimming. Here the sample has approximately 210,000 clones; around nine tenths occur a single time. About 7% of the sample is taken by the ten largest.

In the prospective study, participants were 18 to 89 years old, resided in about 25 geographic areas of the United States, and were enrolled through a virtual design. In the prospective study, participants were assigned to cohorts based on the clinical history participants reported in a screening survey and a study questionnaire. In the prospective study, mobile phlebotomists collected whole blood, serum and a nasopharyngeal or oropharyngeal swab from each participant. Additional blood draws and questionnaires over a 2-month period could optionally be provided by prospective study participants. Blood samples from the prospective study were shipped frozen or at room temperature prior to DNA extraction. On this clone: Its antigen is still unknown. No quality values exist for individual bases; no much larger clone is one base distant.

The receptor comes from a man younger than 40 in a cohort exposed to, infected with or recovered from COVID-19 (not recorded which). This chain is built from TRBV6-2 or TRBV6-3 and TRBJ1-2; 7 bases in between match TRBD1. What was sequenced was PBMCs or T cells enriched from blood (not recorded which). The CDR3 reads CASSLRQGDGYTF. The DNA is as follows: TGTGCCAGCAGTTTACGACAGGGTGATGGCTACACCTTC.